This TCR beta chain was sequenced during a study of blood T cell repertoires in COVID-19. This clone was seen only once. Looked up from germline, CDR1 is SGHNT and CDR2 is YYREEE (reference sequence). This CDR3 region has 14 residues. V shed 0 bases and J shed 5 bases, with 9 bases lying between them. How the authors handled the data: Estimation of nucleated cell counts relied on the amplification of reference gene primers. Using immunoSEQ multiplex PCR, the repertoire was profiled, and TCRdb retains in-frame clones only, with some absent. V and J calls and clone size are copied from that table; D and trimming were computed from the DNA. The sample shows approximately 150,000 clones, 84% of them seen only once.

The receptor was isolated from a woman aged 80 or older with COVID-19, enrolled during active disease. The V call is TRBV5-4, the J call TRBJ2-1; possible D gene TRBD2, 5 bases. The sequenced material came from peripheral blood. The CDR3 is CASSLGHGNNEQFF. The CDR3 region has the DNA TGTGCCAGCAGCTTGGGTCACGGGAACAATGAGCAGTTCTTC.